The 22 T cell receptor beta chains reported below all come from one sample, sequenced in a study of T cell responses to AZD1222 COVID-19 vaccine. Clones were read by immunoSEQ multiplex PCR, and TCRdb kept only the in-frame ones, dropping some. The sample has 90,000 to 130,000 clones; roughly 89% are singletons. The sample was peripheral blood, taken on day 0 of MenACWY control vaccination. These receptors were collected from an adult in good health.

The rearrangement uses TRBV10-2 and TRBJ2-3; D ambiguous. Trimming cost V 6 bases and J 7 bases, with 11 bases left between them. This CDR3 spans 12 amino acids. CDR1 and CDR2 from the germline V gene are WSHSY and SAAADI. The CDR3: CASSPSPYTQYF. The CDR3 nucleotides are TGCGCCAGCAGCCCTAGTCCATATACGCAGTATTTT.

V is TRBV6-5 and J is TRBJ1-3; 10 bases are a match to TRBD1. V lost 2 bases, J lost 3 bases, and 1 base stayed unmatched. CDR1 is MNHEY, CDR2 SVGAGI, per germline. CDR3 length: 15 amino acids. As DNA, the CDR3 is TGTGCCAGCAGTTACCGGACAGGGGGTGGAAACACCATATATTTT. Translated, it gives CASSYRTGGGNTIYF.

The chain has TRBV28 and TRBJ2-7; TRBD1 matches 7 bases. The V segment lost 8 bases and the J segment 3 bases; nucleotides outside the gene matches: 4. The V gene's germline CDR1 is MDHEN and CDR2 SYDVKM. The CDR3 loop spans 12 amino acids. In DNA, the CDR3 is TGTGCCAGCGAAGACAGGGTCTACGAGCAGTACTTC. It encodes CASEDRVYEQYF. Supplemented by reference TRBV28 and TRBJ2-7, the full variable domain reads DVKVTQSSRYLVKRTGEKVFLECVQDMDHENMFWYRQDPGLGLRLIYFSYDVKMKEKGDIPEGYSVSREKKERFSLILESASTNQTSMYLCASEDRVYEQYFGPGTRLTVT.

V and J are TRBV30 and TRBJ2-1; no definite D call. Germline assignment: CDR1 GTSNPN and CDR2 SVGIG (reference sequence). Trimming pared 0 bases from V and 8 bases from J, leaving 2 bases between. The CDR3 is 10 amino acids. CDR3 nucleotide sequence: TGTGCCTGGAGTGTAGATGAGCAGTTCTTC. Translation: CAWSVDEQFF.

The DNA of the CDR3 is TGTGCCAGCAGTTCCACAGGGTTGTTGCAGTACTTC. Translation gives CASSSTGLLQYF. The chain recombines TRBV12-3 or TRBV12-4 with TRBJ2-4; the D gene is possibly TRBD1 (6 bases). Deletions cut 4 bases from V and 13 bases from J, with 14 bases between. The CDR3 is 12 residues long.

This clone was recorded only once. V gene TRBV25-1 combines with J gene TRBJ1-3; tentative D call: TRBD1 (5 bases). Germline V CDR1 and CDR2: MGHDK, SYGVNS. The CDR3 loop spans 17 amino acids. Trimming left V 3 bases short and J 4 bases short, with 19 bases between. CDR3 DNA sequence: TGTGCCAGCAGTGAGCTTCCCACCGGGACTACAGGAAACACCATATATTTT. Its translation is CASSELPTGTTGNTIYF.

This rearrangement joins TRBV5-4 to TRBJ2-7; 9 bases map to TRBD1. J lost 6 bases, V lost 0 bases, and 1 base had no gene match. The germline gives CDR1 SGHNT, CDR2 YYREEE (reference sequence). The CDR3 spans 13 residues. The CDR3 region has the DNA TGTGCCAGCAGCTTGGGGGACAGGGTCGAGCAGTACTTC. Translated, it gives CASSLGDRVEQYF.

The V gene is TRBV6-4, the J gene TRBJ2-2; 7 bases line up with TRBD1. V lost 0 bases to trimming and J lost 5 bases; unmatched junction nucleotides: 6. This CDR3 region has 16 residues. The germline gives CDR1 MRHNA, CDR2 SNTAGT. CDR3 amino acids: CASSDSGYRGTGELFF. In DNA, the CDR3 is TGTGCCAGCAGTGACTCGGGGTACAGGGGAACCGGGGAGCTGTTTTTT.

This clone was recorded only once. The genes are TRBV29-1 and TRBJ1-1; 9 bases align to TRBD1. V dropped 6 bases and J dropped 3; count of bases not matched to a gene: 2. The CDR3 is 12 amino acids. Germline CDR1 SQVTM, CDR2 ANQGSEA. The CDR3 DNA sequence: TGCAGCGTCAGACAGGGGGACACTGAAGCTTTCTTT. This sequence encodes CSVRQGDTEAFF.

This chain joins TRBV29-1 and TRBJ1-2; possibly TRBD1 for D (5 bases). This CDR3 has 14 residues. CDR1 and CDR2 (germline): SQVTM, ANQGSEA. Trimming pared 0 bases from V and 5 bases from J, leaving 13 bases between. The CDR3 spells CSVEDLGGGYGYTF. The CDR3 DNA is TGCAGCGTTGAAGATCTGGGCGGGGGGTATGGCTACACCTTC.

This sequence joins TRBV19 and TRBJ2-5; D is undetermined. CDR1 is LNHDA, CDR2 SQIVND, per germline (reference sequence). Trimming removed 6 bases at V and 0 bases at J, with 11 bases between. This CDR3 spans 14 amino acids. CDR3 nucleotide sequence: TGTGCCAGTAGAGGACGGCCCGACCAAGAGACCCAGTACTTC. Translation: CASRGRPDQETQYF.

CDR3 protein: CASSPRRGGDEQFF. The CDR3 coding sequence is TGTGCCAGCAGCCCTAGGAGGGGGGGCGATGAGCAGTTCTTC. This rearrangement joins TRBV7-2 to TRBJ2-1; D might be TRBD2 (7 bases). In germline, CDR1 is SGHTA, CDR2 FQGNSA. The V end lost 5 bases, the J end lost 8 bases, and 16 bases lay between the germline ends. CDR3 length equals 14 residues.

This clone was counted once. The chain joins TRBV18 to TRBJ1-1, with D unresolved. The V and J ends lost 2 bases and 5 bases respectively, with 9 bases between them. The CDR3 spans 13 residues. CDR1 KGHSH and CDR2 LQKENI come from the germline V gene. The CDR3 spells CASSPAGRTEAFF. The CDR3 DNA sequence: TGTGCCAGCTCACCAGCGGGCAGGACTGAAGCTTTCTTT. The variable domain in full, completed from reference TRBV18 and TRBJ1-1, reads NAGVMQNPRHLVRRRGQEARLRCSPMKGHSHVYWYRQLPEEGLKFMVYLQKENIIDESGMPKERFSAEFPKEGPSILRIQQVVRGDSAAYFCASSPAGRTEAFFGQGTRLTVV.

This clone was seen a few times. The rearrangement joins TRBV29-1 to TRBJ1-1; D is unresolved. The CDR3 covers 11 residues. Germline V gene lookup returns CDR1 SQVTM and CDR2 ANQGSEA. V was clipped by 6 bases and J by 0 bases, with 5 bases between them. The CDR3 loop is CSVQMNTEAFF. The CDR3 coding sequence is TGCAGCGTCCAGATGAACACTGAAGCTTTCTTT.

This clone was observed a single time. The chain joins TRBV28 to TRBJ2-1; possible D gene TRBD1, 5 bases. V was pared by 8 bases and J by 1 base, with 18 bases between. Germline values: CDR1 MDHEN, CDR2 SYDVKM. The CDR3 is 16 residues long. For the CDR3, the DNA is TGTGCCAGCGACTTTGGGGCTTTCGGATCCTACAATGAGCAGTTCTTC. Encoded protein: CASDFGAFGSYNEQFF. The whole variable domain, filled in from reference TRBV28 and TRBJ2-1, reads DVKVTQSSRYLVKRTGEKVFLECVQDMDHENMFWYRQDPGLGLRLIYFSYDVKMKEKGDIPEGYSVSREKKERFSLILESASTNQTSMYLCASDFGAFGSYNEQFFGPGTRLTVL.

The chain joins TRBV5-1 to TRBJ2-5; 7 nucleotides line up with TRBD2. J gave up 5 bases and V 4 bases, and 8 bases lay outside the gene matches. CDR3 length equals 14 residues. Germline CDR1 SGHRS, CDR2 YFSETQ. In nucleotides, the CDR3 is TGCGCCAGCAGCATGGATAGCGGGTGGGAGACCCAGTACTTC. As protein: CASSMDSGWETQYF.

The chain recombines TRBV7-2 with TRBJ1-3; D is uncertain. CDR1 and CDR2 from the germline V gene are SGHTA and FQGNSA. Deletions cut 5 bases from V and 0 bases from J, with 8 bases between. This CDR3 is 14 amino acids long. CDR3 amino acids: CASSLQYSGNTIYF. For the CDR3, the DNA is TGTGCCAGCAGCCTACAGTACTCTGGAAACACCATATATTTT.

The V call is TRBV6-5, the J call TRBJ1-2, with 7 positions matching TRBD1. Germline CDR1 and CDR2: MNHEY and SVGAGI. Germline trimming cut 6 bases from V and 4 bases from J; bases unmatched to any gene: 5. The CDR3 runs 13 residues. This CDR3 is CASSRSGGYGYTF. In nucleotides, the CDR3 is TGTGCCAGCAGCAGATCAGGGGGCTATGGCTACACCTTC.

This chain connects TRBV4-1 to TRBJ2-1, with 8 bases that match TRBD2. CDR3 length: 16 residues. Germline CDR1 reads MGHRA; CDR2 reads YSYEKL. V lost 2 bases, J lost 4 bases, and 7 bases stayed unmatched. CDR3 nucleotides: TGCGCCAGCAGCCAAACGGAGGCTAGCGGGTACAATGAGCAGTTCTTC. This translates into CASSQTEASGYNEQFF.

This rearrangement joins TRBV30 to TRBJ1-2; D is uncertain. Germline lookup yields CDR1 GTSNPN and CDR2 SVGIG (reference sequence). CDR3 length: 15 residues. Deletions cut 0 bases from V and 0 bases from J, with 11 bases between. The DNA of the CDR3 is TGTGCCTGGAGTGTGGTTACAAGAGCTAACTATGGCTACACCTTC. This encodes CAWSVVTRANYGYTF.

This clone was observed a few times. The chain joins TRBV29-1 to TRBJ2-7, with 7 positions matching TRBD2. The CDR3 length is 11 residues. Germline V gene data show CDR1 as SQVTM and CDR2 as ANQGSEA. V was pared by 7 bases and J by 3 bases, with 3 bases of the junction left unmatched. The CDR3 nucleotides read TGCAGCGGGCGGACTAGCTACGAGCAGTACTTC. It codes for CSGRTSYEQYF.

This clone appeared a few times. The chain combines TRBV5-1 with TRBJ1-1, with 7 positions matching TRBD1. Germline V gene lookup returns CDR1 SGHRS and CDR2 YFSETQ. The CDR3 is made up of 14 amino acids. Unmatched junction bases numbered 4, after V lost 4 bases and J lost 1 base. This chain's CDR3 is CASSVGQTNTEAFF. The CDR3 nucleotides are TGCGCCAGCAGCGTGGGACAGACGAACACTGAAGCTTTCTTT.